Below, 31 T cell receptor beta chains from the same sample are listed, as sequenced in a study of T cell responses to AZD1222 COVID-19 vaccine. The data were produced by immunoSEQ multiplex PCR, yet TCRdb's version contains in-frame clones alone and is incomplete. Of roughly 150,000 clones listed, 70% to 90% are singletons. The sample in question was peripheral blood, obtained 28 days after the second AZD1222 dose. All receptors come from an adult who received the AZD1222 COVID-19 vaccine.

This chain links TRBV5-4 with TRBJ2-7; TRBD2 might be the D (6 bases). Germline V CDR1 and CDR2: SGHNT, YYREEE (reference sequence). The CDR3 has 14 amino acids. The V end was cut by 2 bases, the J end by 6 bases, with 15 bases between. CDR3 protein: CASSFGWRESEQYF. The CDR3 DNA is TGTGCCAGCAGCTTTGGGTGGAGGGAGAGCGAGCAGTACTTC.

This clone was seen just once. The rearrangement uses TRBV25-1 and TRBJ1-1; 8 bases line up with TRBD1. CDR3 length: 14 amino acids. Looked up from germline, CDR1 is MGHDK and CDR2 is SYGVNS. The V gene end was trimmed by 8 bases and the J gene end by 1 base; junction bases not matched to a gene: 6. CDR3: CASGQTGANTEAFF. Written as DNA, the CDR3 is TGTGCCAGCGGCCAGACAGGGGCGAACACTGAAGCTTTCTTT.

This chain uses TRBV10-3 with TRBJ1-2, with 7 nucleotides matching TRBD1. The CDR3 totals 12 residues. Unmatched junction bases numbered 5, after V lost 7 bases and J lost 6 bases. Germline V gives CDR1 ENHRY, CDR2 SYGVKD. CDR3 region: CAIKEGANGYTF. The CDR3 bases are TGTGCCATCAAGGAGGGGGCAAATGGCTACACCTTC.

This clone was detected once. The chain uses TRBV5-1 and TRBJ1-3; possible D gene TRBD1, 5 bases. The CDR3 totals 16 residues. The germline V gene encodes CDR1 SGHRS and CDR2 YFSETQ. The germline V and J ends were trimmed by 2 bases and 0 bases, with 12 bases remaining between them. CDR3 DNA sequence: TGCGCCAGCAGCTTTGGGGGGACGGACTCTGGAAACACCATATATTTT. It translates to CASSFGGTDSGNTIYF.

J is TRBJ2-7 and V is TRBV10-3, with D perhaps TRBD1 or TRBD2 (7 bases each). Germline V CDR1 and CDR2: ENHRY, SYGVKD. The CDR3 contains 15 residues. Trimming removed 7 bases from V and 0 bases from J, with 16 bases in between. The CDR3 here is CAIKGGDRASYEQYF. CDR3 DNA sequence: TGTGCCATCAAAGGGGGGGACAGAGCCTCCTACGAGCAGTACTTC.

The CDR3 DNA sequence: TGTGCCATAAACCAGGGCAGCTCCTACAATGAGCAGTTCTTC. It codes for CAINQGSSYNEQFF. V usage is TRBV27 and J usage is TRBJ2-1; perhaps TRBD1 as D (5 bases). The CDR3 contains 14 residues. V lost 10 bases and J lost 0, with 13 bases in between. Germline CDR1 reads MNHEY; CDR2 reads SMNVEV (reference sequence).

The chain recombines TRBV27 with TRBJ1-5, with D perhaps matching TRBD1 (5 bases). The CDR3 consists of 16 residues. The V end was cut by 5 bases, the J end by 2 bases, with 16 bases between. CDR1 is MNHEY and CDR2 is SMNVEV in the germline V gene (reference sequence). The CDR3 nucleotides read TGTGCCAGCAGTCTGGGAGGTGTGGGGGGCAATCAGCCCCAGCATTTT. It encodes CASSLGGVGGNQPQHF.

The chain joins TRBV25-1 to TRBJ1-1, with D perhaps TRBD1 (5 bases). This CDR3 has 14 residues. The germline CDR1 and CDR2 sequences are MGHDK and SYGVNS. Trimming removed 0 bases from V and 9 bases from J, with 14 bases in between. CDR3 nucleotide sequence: TGTGCCAGCAGTGAATATTGGGAGGGGTGGAAAGCTTTCTTT. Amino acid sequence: CASSEYWEGWKAFF. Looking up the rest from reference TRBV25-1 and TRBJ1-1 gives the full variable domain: EADIYQTPRYLVIGTGKKITLECSQTMGHDKMYWYQQDPGMELHLIHYSYGVNSTEKGDLSSESTVSRIRTEHFPLTLESARPSHTSQYLCASSEYWEGWKAFFGQGTRLTVV.

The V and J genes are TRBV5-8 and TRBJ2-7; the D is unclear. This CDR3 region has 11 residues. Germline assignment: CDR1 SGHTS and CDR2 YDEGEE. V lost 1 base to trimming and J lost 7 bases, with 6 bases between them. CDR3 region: CASSLRWEQYF. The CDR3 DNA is TGTGCCAGCAGCTTGCGGTGGGAGCAGTACTTC.

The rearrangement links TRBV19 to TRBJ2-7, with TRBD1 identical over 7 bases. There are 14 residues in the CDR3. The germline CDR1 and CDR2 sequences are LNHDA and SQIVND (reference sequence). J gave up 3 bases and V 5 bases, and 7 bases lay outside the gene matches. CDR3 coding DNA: TGTGCCAGTAGTTATCGGGACAGAGTCTACGAGCAGTACTTC. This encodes CASSYRDRVYEQYF.

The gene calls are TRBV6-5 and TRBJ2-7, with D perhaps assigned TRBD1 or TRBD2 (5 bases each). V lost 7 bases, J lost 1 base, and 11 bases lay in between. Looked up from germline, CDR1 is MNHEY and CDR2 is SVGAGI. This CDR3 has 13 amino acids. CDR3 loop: CASTPGRSYEQYF. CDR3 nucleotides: TGTGCCAGCACGCCGGGACGTTCCTACGAGCAGTACTTC.

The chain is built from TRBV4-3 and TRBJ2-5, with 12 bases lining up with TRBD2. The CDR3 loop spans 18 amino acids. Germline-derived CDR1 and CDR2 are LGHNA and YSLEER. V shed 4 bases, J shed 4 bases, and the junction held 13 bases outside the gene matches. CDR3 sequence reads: CASSPRVTSGGGGETQYF. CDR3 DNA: TGCGCCAGCAGCCCTCGGGTGACTAGCGGGGGCGGGGGAGAGACCCAGTACTTC.

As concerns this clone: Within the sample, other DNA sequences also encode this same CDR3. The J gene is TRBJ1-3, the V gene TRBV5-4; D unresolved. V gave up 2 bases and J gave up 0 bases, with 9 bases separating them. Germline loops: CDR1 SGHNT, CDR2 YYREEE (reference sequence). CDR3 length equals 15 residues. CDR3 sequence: CASSLDISSGNTIYF. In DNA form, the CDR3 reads TGTGCCAGCAGCTTAGACATCAGCTCTGGAAACACCATATATTTT.

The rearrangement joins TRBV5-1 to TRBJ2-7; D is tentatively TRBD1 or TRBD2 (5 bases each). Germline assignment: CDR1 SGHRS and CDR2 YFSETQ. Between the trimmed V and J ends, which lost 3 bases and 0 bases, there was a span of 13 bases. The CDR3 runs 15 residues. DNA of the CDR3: TGCGCCAGCAGCTCCGGGACGGCGAGCTCCTACGAGCAGTACTTC. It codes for CASSSGTASSYEQYF.

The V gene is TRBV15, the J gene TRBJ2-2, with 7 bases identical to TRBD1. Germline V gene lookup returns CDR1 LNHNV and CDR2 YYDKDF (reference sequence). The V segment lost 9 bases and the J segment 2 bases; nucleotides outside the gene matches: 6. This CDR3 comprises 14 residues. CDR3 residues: CATSDRSNTGELFF. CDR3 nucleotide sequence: TGTGCCACGTCGGACAGGAGCAACACCGGGGAGCTGTTTTTT.

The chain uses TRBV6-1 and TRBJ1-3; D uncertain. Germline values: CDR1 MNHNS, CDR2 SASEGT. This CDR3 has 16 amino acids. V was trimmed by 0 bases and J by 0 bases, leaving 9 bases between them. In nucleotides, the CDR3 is TGTGCCAGCAGTGAAGCCGGCAGCAGCTCTGGAAACACCATATATTTT. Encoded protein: CASSEAGSSSGNTIYF.

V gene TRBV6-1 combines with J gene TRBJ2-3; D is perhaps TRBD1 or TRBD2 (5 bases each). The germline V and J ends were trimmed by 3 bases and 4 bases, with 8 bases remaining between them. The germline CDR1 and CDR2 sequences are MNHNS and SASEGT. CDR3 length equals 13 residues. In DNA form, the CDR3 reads TGTGCCAGCAGTGAGGGGGTAGCAGATACGCAGTATTTT. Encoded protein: CASSEGVADTQYF.

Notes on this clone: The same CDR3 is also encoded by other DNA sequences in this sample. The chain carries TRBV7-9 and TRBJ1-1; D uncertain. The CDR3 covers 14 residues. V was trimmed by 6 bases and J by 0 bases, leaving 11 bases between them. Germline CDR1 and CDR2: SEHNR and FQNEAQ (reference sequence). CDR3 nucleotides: TGTGCCAGCAGTCTCGCTGGGGTGAACACTGAAGCTTTCTTT. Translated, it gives CASSLAGVNTEAFF. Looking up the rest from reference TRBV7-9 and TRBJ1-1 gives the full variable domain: DTGVSQNPRHKITKRGQNVTFRCDPISEHNRLYWYRQTLGQGPEFLTYFQNEAQLEKSRLLSDRFSAERPKGSFSTLEIQRTEQGDSAMYLCASSLAGVNTEAFFGQGTRLTVV.

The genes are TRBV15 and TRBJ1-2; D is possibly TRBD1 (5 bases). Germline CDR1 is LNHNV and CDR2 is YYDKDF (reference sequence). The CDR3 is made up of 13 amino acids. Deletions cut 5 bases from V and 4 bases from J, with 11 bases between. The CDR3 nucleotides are TGTGCCACCAGCCTGGGGGGGGGCTATGGCTACACCTTC. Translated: CATSLGGGYGYTF.

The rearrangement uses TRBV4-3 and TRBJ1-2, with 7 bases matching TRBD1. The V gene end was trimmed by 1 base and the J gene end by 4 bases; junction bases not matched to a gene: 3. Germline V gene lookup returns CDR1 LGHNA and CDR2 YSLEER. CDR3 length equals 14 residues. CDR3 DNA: TGCGCCAGCAGCCAAGCGACAGGGATCTATGGCTACACCTTC. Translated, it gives CASSQATGIYGYTF.

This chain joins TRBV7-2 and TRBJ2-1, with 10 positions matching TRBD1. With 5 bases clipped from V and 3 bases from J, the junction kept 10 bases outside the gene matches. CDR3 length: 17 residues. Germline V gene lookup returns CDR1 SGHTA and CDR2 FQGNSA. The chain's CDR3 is CASSRAWGTGVYNEQFF. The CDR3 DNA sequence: TGTGCCAGCAGCCGGGCCTGGGGGACAGGGGTCTACAATGAGCAGTTCTTC.

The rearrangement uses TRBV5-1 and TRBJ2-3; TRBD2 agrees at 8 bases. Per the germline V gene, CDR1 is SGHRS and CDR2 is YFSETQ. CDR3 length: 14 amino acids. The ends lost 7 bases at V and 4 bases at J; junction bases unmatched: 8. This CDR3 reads CASGRWTSSDTQYF. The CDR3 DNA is TGCGCCAGCGGAAGGTGGACTAGCTCAGATACGCAGTATTTT.

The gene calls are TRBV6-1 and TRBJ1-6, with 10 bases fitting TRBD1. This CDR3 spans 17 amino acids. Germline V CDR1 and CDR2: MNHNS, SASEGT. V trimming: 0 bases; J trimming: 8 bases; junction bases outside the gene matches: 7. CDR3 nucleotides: TGTGCCAGCAGTGAAGCGCTTGGGGACAGGGGTTATTCACCCCTCCACTTT. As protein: CASSEALGDRGYSPLHF.

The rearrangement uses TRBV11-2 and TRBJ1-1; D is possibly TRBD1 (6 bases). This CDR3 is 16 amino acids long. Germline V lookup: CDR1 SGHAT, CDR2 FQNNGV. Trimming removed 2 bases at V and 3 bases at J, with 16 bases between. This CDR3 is CASSLNSGAGDTEAFF. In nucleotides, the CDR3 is TGTGCCAGCAGCTTAAATTCGGGGGCAGGGGACACTGAAGCTTTCTTT.

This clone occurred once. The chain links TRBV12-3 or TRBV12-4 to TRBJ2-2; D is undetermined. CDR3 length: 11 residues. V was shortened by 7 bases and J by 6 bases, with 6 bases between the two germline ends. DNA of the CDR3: TGTGCCAGCATAGGAGCCGGGGAGCTGTTTTTT. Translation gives CASIGAGELFF.

CDR3 residues: CASSFGQGAFSEQYF. In DNA form, the CDR3 reads TGTGCCAGCAGTTTTGGTCAGGGGGCCTTCAGCGAGCAGTACTTC. This chain uses TRBV27 with TRBJ2-7; 8 bases map to TRBD1. The trim removed 3 bases at V and 6 bases at J, leaving 10 bases unmatched. Germline CDR1 and CDR2: MNHEY and SMNVEV (reference sequence). CDR3 length: 15 amino acids.

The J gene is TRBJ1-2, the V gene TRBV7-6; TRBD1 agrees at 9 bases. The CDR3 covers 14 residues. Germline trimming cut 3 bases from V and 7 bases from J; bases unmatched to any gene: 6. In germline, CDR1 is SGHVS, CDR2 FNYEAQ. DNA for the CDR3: TGTGCCAGCAGCTTGACAGGGGGAGAAACTGGCTACACCTTC. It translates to CASSLTGGETGYTF. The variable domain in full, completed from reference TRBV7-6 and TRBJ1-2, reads GAGVSQSPRYKVTKRGQDVALRCDPISGHVSLYWYRQALGQGPEFLTYFNYEAQQDKSGLPNDRFSAERPEGSISTLTIQRTEQRDSAMYRCASSLTGGETGYTFGSGTRLTVV.

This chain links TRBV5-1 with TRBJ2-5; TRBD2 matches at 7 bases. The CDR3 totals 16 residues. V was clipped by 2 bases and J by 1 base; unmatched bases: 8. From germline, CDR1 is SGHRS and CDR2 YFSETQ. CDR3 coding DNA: TGCGCCAGCAGCTTCCTAGCGGTGGGGGGCCAAGAGACCCAGTACTTC. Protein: CASSFLAVGGQETQYF.

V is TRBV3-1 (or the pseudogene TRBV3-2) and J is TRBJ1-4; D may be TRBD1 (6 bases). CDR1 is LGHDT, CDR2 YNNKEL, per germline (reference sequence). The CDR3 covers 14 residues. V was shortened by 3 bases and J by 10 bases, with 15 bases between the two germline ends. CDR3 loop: CASSHGQFPGKLFF. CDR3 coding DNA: TGTGCCAGCAGCCATGGACAGTTCCCGGGAAAACTGTTTTTT.

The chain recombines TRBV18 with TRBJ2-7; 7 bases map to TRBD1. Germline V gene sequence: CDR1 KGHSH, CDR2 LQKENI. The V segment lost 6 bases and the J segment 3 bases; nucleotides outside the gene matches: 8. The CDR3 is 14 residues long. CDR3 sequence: CASSAGTDNYEQYF. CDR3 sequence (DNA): TGTGCCAGCTCGGCCGGGACAGACAACTACGAGCAGTACTTC. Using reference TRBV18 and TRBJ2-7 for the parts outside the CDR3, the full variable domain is NAGVMQNPRHLVRRRGQEARLRCSPMKGHSHVYWYRQLPEEGLKFMVYLQKENIIDESGMPKERFSAEFPKEGPSILRIQQVVRGDSAAYFCASSAGTDNYEQYFGPGTRLTVT.

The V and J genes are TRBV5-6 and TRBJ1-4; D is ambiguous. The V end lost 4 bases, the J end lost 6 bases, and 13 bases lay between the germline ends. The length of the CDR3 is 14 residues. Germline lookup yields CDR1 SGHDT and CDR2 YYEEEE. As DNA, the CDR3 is TGTGCCAGCAGCGAATCGGGTCTTTATGAAAAACTGTTTTTT. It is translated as CASSESGLYEKLFF.